What follows describes a single T cell receptor beta chain. The data were obtained in a study of cytomegalovirus exposure and HLA in healthy donors. This CDR3 is 13 amino acids long. The germline CDR1 and CDR2 sequences are SGHRS and YFSETQ. V lost 2 bases and J lost 4, with 10 bases in between. The PCR contained 60 Vbeta and 13 Jbeta primers. The repertoire was sequenced with immunoSEQ multiplex PCR; TCRdb's copy has only in-frame clones and lacks some. The repertoire holds about 200,000 clones, with around 88% as singletons. The J gene is TRBJ2-7, the V gene TRBV5-1, with D perhaps matching TRBD1 (6 bases). The specimen sequenced was PBMCs. This clonotype originated in a woman in her thirties in good health and CMV-seronegative. The CDR3 coding sequence is TGCGCCAGCAGCTTAGAACAGGGATACGAGCAGTACTTC. This gives the protein CASSLEQGYEQYF.